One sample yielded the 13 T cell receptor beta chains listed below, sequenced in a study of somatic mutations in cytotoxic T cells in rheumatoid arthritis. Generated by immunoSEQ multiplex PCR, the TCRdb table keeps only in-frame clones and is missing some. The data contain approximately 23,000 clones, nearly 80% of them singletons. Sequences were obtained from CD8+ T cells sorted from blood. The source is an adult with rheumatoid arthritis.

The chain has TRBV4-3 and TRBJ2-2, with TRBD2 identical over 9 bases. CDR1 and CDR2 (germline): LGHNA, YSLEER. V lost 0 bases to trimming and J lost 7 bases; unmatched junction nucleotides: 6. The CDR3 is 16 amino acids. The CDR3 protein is CASSQDGGGASGELFF. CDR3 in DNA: TGCGCCAGCAGCCAAGATGGCGGGGGGGCCAGCGGGGAGCTGTTTTTT.

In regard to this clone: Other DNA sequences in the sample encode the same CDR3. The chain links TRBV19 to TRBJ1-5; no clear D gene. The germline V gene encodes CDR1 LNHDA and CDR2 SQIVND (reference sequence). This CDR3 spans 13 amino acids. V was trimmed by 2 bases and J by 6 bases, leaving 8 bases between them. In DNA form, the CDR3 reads TGTGCCAGTAGTATATCGAGATCTCAGCCCCAGCATTTT. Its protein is CASSISRSQPQHF.

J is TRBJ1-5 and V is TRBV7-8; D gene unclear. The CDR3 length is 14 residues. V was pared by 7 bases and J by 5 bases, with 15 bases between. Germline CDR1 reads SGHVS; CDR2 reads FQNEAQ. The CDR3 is CASTPESGYQPQHF. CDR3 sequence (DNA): TGTGCCAGCACCCCGGAGTCGGGCTATCAGCCCCAGCATTTT.

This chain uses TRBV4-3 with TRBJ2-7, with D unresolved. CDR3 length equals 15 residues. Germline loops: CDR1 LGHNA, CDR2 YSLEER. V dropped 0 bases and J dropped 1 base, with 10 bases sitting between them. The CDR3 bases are TGCGCCAGCAGCCAAGATTTGGCCAGTTCCTACGAGCAGTACTTC. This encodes CASSQDLASSYEQYF.

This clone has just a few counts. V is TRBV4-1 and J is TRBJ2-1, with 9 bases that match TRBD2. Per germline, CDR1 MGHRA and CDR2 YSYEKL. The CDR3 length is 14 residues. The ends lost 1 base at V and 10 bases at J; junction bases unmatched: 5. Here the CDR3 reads CASSQGASGAEQFF. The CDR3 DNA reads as TGCGCCAGCAGCCAAGGGGCTAGCGGGGCCGAGCAGTTCTTC.

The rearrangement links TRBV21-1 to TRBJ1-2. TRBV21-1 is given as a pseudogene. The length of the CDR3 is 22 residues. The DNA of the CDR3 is TGTGCCAGCAGCAAGAGATTGGGTAGGCAGGACCCTGCCATCCTTTGTGGCTATGGCTACACCTTC. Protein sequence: CASSKRLGRQDPAILCGYGYTF.

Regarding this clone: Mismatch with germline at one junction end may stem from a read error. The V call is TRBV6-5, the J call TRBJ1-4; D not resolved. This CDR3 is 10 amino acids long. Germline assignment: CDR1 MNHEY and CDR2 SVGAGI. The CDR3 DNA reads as TGTGCCAGCAGAGGGATTAACTTAATGTTT. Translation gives CASRGINLMF.

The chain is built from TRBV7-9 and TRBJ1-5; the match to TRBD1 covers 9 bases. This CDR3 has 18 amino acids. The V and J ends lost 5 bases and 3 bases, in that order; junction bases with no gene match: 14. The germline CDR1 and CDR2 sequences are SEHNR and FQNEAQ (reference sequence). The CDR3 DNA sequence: TGTGCCAGCAGCCATCCCGCCGGACAGGGGTGGAACAATCAGCCCCAGCATTTT. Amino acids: CASSHPAGQGWNNQPQHF. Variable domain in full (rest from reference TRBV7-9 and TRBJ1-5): DTGVSQNPRHKITKRGQNVTFRCDPISEHNRLYWYRQTLGQGPEFLTYFQNEAQLEKSRLLSDRFSAERPKGSFSTLEIQRTEQGDSAMYLCASSHPAGQGWNNQPQHFGDGTRLSIL.

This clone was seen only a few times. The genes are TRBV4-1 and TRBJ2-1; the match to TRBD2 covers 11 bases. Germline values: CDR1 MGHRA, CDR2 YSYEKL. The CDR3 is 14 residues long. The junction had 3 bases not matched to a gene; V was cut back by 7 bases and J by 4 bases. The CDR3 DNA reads TGCGCCAGCAAACTAGCGGGGGAGTACAATGAGCAGTTCTTC. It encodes CASKLAGEYNEQFF.

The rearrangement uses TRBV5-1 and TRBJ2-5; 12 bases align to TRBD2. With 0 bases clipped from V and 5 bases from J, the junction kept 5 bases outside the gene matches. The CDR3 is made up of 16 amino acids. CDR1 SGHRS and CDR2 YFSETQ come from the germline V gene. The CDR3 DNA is TGCGCCAGCAGCTTGGGACTAGCGGGAGCGGGTGAGACCCAGTACTTC. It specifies CASSLGLAGAGETQYF.

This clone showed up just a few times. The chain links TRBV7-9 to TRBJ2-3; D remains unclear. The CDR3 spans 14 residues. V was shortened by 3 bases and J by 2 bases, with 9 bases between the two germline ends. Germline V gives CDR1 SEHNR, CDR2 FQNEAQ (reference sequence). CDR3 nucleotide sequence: TGTGCCAGCAGCTTCCTCGGGTACACAGATACGCAGTATTTT. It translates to CASSFLGYTDTQYF.

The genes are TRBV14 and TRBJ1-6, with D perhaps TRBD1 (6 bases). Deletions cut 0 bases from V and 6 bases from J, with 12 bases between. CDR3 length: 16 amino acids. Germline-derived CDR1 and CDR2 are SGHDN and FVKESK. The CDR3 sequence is CASSQDYWGANSPLHF. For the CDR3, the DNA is TGTGCCAGCAGCCAAGATTACTGGGGGGCTAATTCACCCCTCCACTTT.

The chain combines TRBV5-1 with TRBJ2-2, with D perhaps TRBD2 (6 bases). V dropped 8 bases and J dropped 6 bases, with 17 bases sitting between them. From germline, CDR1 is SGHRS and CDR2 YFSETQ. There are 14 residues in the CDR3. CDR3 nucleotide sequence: TGCGCCAGTACCCCAATGGGGGAGGCCGGGGAGCTGTTTTTT. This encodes CASTPMGEAGELFF.